The clone carrying this TCR beta chain was counted a single time. From germline, CDR1 is SGDLS and CDR2 YYNGEE. The CDR3 runs 14 residues. Trimming left V 4 bases short and J 4 bases short, with 14 bases between. The sample comes from a study of cytomegalovirus exposure and HLA in healthy donors. PCR primers comprised 60 Vbeta and 13 Jbeta primers. Only in-frame clones appear in the TCRdb table, and some are missing; sequencing was by immunoSEQ multiplex PCR. Of approximately 53,000 clones in the sample, about three quarters were seen once. V is TRBV9 and J is TRBJ1-1; no clear D gene. This TCR came from a woman aged 40 to 50 in good health and CMV-seropositive. Sequencing input: PBMCs. CDR3: CASSLHPSATEAFF. CDR3 nucleotide sequence: TGTGCCAGCAGCCTCCACCCAAGCGCCACTGAAGCTTTCTTT.